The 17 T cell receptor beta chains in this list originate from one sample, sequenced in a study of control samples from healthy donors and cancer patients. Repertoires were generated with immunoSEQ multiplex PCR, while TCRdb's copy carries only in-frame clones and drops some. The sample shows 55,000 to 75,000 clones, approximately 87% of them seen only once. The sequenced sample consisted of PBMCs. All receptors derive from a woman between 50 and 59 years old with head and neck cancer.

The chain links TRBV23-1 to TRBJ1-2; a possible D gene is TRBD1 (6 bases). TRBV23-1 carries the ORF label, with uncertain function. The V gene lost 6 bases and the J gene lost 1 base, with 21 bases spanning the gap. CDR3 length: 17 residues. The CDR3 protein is CASRSNYRVGGNYGYTF. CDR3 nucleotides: TGCGCCAGCAGATCAAACTACAGGGTGGGAGGTAACTATGGCTACACCTTC.

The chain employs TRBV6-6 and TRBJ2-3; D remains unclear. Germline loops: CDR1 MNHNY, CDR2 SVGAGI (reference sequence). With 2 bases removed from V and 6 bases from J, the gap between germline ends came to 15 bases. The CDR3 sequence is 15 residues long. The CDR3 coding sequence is TGTGCCAGCAGTTACGGGGATTCGTCAAGGGATACGCAGTATTTT. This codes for CASSYGDSSRDTQYF.

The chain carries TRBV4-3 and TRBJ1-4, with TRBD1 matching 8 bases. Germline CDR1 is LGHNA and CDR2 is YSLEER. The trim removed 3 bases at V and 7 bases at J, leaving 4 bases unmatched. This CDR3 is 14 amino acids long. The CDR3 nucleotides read TGCGCCAGCAGCCAGTGGACAGGGAGTGAAAAACTGTTTTTT. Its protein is CASSQWTGSEKLFF.

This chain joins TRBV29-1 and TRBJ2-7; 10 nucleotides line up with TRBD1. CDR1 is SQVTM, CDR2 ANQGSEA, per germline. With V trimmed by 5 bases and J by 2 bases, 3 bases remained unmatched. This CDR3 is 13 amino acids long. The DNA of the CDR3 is TGCAGCGTTAGGACAGGGGGGGCCTACGAGCAGTACTTC. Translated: CSVRTGGAYEQYF.

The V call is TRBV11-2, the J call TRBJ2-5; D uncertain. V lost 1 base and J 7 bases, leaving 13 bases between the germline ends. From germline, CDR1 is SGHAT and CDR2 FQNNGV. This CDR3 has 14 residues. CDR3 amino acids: CASSLGRDLGTQYF. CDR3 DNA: TGTGCCAGCAGCTTAGGAAGGGATTTAGGGACCCAGTACTTC.

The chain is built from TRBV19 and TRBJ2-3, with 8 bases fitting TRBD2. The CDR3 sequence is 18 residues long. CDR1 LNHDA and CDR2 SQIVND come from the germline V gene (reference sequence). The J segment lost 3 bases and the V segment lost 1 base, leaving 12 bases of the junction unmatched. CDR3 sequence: CASSIAGDGGAWTDTQYF. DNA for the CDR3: TGTGCCAGTAGTATAGCAGGAGACGGGGGGGCCTGGACAGATACGCAGTATTTT. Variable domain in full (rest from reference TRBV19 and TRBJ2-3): DGGITQSPKYLFRKEGQNVTLSCEQNLNHDAMYWYRQDPGQGLRLIYYSQIVNDFQKGDIAEGYSVSREKKESFPLTVTSAQKNPTAFYLCASSIAGDGGAWTDTQYFGPGTRLTVL.

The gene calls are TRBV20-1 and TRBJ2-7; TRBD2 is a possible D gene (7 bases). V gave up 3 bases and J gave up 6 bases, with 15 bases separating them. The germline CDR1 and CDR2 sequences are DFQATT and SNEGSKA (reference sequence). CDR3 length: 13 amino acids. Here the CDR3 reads CSASLTGRGEQYF. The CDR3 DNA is TGCAGTGCTAGTCTTACAGGGAGGGGCGAGCAGTACTTC.

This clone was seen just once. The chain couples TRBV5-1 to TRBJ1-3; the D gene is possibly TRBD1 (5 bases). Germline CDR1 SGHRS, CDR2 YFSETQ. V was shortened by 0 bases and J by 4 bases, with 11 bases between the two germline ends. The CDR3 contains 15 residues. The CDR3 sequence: CASSLGRANGNTIYF. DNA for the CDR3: TGCGCCAGCAGCTTGGGCAGGGCTAACGGAAACACCATATATTTT. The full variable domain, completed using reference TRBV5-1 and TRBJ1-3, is KAGVTQTPRYLIKTRGQQVTLSCSPISGHRSVSWYQQTPGQGLQFLFEYFSETQRNKGNFPGRFSGRQFSNSRSEMNVSTLELGDSALYLCASSLGRANGNTIYFGEGSWLTVV.

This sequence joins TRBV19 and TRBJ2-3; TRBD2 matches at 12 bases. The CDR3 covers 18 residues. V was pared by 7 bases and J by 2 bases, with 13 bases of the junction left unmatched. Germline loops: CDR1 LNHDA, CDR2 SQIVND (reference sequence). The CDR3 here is CASKGRLAGGIVTDTQYF. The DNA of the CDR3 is TGTGCCAGTAAAGGTCGGCTAGCGGGGGGGATTGTCACAGATACGCAGTATTTT.

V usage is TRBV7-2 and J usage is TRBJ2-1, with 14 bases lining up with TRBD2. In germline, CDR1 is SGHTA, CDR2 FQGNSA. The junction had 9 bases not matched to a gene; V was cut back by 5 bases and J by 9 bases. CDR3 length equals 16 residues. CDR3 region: CASSLQTSGGASEQFF. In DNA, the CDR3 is TGTGCCAGCAGCCTCCAGACTAGCGGGGGGGCGAGTGAGCAGTTCTTC.

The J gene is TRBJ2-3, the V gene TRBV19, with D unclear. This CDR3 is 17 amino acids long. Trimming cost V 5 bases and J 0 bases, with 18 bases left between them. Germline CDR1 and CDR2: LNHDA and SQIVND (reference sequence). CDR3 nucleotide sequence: TGTGCCAGTAGTTTGGGTGTTGGGGTTGGAAGCACAGATACGCAGTATTTT. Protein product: CASSLGVGVGSTDTQYF.

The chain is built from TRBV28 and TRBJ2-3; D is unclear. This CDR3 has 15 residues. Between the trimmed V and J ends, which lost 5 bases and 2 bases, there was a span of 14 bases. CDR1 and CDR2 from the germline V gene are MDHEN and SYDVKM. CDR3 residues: CASSPLDRTTDTQYF. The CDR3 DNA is TGTGCCAGCAGTCCTCTGGACCGAACCACAGATACGCAGTATTTT.

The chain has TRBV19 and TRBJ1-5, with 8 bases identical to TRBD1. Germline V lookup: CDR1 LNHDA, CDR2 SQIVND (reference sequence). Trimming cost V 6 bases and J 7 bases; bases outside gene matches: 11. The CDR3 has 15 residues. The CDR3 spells CASRRTGTGMQPQHF. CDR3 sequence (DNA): TGTGCCAGTAGACGGACCGGGACAGGTATGCAGCCCCAGCATTTT. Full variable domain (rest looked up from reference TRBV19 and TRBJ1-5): DGGITQSPKYLFRKEGQNVTLSCEQNLNHDAMYWYRQDPGQGLRLIYYSQIVNDFQKGDIAEGYSVSREKKESFPLTVTSAQKNPTAFYLCASRRTGTGMQPQHFGDGTRLSIL.

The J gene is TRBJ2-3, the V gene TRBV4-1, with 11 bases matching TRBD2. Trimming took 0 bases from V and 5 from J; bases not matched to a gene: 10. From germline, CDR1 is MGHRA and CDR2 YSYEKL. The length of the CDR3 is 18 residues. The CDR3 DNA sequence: TGCGCCAGCAGCCAAGATCGGACCGGGACTAGCGGTAGAGATACGCAGTATTTT. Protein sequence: CASSQDRTGTSGRDTQYF.

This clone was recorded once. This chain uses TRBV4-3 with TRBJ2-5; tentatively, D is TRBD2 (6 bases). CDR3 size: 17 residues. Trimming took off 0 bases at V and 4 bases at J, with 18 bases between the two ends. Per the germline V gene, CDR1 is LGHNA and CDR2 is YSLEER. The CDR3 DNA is TGCGCCAGCAGCCAAGAGTTTCTTCAGGGCGGGATAGAGACCCAGTACTTC. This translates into CASSQEFLQGGIETQYF.

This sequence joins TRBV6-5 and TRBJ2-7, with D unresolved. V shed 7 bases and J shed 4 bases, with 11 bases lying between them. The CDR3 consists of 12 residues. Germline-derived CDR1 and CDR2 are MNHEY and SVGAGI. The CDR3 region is CASKASLYEQYF. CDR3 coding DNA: TGTGCCAGCAAAGCGTCGCTGTACGAGCAGTACTTC.

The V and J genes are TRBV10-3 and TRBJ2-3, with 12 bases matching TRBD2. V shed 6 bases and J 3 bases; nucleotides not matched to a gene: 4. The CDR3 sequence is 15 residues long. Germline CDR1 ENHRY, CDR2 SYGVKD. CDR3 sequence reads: CAISRLAGETDTQYF. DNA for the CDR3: TGTGCCATCAGCAGACTAGCGGGGGAGACAGATACGCAGTATTTT.